A single TCR beta chain is shown here with its context. Clinical histories supplied by participants themselves formed the basis of cohort assignment. The CDR3 consists of 13 residues. V lost 4 bases and J lost 3, with 9 bases in between. From germline, CDR1 is SEHNR and CDR2 FQNEAQ (reference sequence). The data belong to a study of blood T cell repertoires in COVID-19. Study-level information: Samples came from the United States, Italy and Spain, spanning acute and convalescent COVID-19.

Some clones are missing from TCRdb's copy, which holds only in-frame ones; the method was immunoSEQ multiplex PCR. The sample consists of over 50,000 clones, around 80% of them appearing once. The sequence was collected from a woman aged 40 to 50 with acute COVID-19. The sequenced sample consisted of PBMCs or T cells enriched from blood (not recorded which). The chain employs TRBV7-9 and TRBJ1-1; D gene unclear. CDR3 sequence: CASSYGRDTEAFF. DNA of the CDR3: TGTGCCAGCAGCTATGGCCGGGACACTGAAGCTTTCTTT.